This record covers a single T cell receptor (beta chain). The antigen is unknown. The sample originates from a study of OX40 agonist ivuxolimab in advanced cancers. About the research overall: Age averaged about 60 years (range about 20 to 79), and about 86% were male. Findings and limits, study-wide: By week 6 at 0.1 to 3.0 mg/kg, blood CD4+ and CD8+ T cells had expanded clonally.

Germline-derived CDR1 and CDR2 are SGHTA and FQGNSA. Trimming took 2 bases from V and 0 from J, leaving 16 bases between them. This CDR3 comprises 18 residues. Clones were read by immunoSEQ multiplex PCR, and TCRdb kept only the in-frame ones, dropping some. The sample consists of roughly 97,000 clones, 86% of them appearing once. V and J are TRBV7-2 and TRBJ1-4; D perhaps matches TRBD1 (6 bases). The sample was CD4+ or CD8+ T cells sorted from blood, taken in a trial of the OX40 agonist ivuxolimab. The sequence was collected from an adult with an advanced solid tumor such as melanoma, head and neck, liver or kidney cancer. CDR3: CASSLTLAQGSTNEKLFF. CDR3 sequence (DNA): TGTGCCAGCAGCTTAACCCTCGCACAGGGCTCAACTAATGAAAAACTGTTTTTT. The whole variable domain, remainder taken from reference TRBV7-2 and TRBJ1-4, is GAGVSQSPSNKVTEKGKDVELRCDPISGHTALYWYRQSLGQGLEFLIYFQGNSAPDKSGLPSDRFSAERTGGSVSTLTIQRTQQEDSAVYLCASSLTLAQGSTNEKLFFGSGTQLSVL.